Below are 23 T cell receptor beta chains sequenced from a single sample in a study of blood T cell repertoires in COVID-19. Assay: immunoSEQ multiplex PCR; the TCRdb copy retains only in-frame clones and omits some. Of more than 55,000 clones in the sample, about nine tenths were seen once. The sample consisted of peripheral blood. These receptors originate from a woman aged 70-85 years with acute or convalescent COVID-19.

This clone was seen a handful of times. The chain has TRBV6-5 and TRBJ1-3; 10 bases match TRBD1. The CDR3 has 15 amino acids. J gave up 4 bases and V 5 bases, and 5 bases lay outside the gene matches. Germline CDR1 reads MNHEY; CDR2 reads SVGAGI. The CDR3 DNA sequence: TGTGCCAGCAGTCCCGGGACAGGGGCAGGAAACACCATATATTTT. This codes for CASSPGTGAGNTIYF.

This rearrangement joins TRBV25-1 to TRBJ1-6, with D unclear. The CDR3 spans 15 residues. Germline V gene data show CDR1 as MGHDK and CDR2 as SYGVNS. V was pared by 1 base and J by 8 bases, with 12 bases between. The CDR3 loop is CASSEWENIDSPLHF. As DNA, the CDR3 is TGTGCCAGCAGTGAATGGGAGAATATCGATTCACCCCTCCACTTT.

The V and J genes are TRBV5-1 and TRBJ2-3, with 7 bases aligning to TRBD2. J was trimmed by 8 bases and V by 1 base; bases with no gene match: 7. The CDR3 totals 14 residues. CDR1 and CDR2 from the germline V gene are SGHRS and YFSETQ. CDR3 residues: CASSLPSGRGTQYF. As DNA, the CDR3 is TGCGCCAGCAGCTTGCCTAGCGGTAGGGGTACGCAGTATTTT.

The V gene is TRBV14, the J gene TRBJ2-5; possibly TRBD2 for D (6 bases). V was cut by 4 bases and J by 2 bases, with 14 bases left in between. Germline-derived CDR1 and CDR2 are SGHDN and FVKESK. The CDR3 runs to 15 residues. CDR3 nucleotides: TGTGCCAGCAGCCGGACGGGAGATAGACAAGAGACCCAGTACTTC. Translating it yields CASSRTGDRQETQYF.

The chain uses TRBV29-1 and TRBJ2-1; maybe TRBD2 (6 bases). The CDR3 spans 11 residues. Germline lookup yields CDR1 SQVTM and CDR2 ANQGSEA. V shed 4 bases and J shed 9 bases, with 10 bases lying between them. DNA of the CDR3: TGCAGCGTTGCGATGGGAGGTGAGCAGTTCTTC. This translates into CSVAMGGEQFF.

This clone was found a few times. The genes are TRBV11-2 and TRBJ2-5; TRBD2 matches at 8 bases. After removal of 1 base from V and 4 bases from J, the junction contained 5 bases not matched to a gene. The CDR3 spans 15 residues. Germline CDR1 reads SGHAT; CDR2 reads FQNNGV. In nucleotides, the CDR3 is TGTGCCAGCAGCTTAGGACTAGCGACGGGAGAGACCCAGTACTTC. Encoded protein: CASSLGLATGETQYF.

As regards this clone: This same CDR3 is encoded by further DNA sequences in the sample. The genes are TRBV5-1 and TRBJ2-2, with D hard to call. V was pared by 0 bases and J by 1 base, with 4 bases between. CDR3 length: 14 amino acids. Germline assignment: CDR1 SGHRS and CDR2 YFSETQ. This CDR3 reads CASSLAGNTGELFF. For the CDR3, the DNA is TGCGCCAGCAGCTTGGCGGGGAACACCGGGGAGCTGTTTTTT.

The V and J genes are TRBV5-6 and TRBJ1-2; TRBD1 matches 7 bases. The germline CDR1 and CDR2 sequences are SGHDT and YYEEEE. The CDR3 runs to 13 residues. J was trimmed by 5 bases and V by 4 bases; bases with no gene match: 5. In DNA, the CDR3 is TGTGCCAGCAGCCTCGGACAGGTGTATGGCTACACCTTC. Residues: CASSLGQVYGYTF.

CDR3 sequence reads: CASRPRAGEKLFF. Here the CDR3 DNA reads TGTGCCAGCCGGCCGAGGGCGGGTGAAAAACTGTTTTTT. This chain links TRBV2 with TRBJ1-4; D ambiguous. Germline V gene data show CDR1 as SNHLY and CDR2 as FYNNEI. V lost 8 bases, J lost 7 bases, and 14 bases lay in between. This CDR3 comprises 13 residues.

V is TRBV27 and J is TRBJ1-5, with D unresolved. V was shortened by 2 bases and J by 4 bases, with 12 bases between the two germline ends. CDR1 MNHEY and CDR2 SMNVEV come from the germline V gene (reference sequence). The length of the CDR3 is 15 residues. The CDR3 DNA sequence: TGTGCCAGCAGTTTAGGAGGTGGGCCGAATCAGCCCCAGCATTTT. Encoded protein: CASSLGGGPNQPQHF.

The rearrangement joins TRBV19 to TRBJ1-4, with 10 bases fitting TRBD1. Germline V lookup: CDR1 LNHDA, CDR2 SQIVND (reference sequence). The CDR3 covers 15 residues. J gave up 4 bases and V 5 bases, and 4 bases lay outside the gene matches. Here the CDR3 DNA reads TGTGCCAGTAGTCACCGGACAGGGGGTAATGAAAAACTGTTTTTT. Translation gives CASSHRTGGNEKLFF. The variable domain in full, completed from reference TRBV19 and TRBJ1-4, reads DGGITQSPKYLFRKEGQNVTLSCEQNLNHDAMYWYRQDPGQGLRLIYYSQIVNDFQKGDIAEGYSVSREKKESFPLTVTSAQKNPTAFYLCASSHRTGGNEKLFFGSGTQLSVL.

The chain links TRBV2 to TRBJ1-2, with D perhaps TRBD1 (6 bases). The CDR3 spans 13 residues. V shed 3 bases and J shed 2 bases, with 7 bases lying between them. Per germline, CDR1 SNHLY and CDR2 FYNNEI. The CDR3 sequence: CASSERGNYGYTF. In DNA, the CDR3 is TGTGCCAGCAGTGAGAGGGGGAACTATGGCTACACCTTC. The variable domain in full, completed from reference TRBV2 and TRBJ1-2, reads EPEVTQTPSHQVTQMGQEVILRCVPISNHLYFYWYRQILGQKVEFLVSFYNNEISEKSEIFDDQFSVERPDGSNFTLKIRSTKLEDSAMYFCASSERGNYGYTFGSGTRLTVV.

The chain combines TRBV7-9 with TRBJ1-1; a possible D gene is TRBD1 (5 bases). The length of the CDR3 is 14 residues. Germline V CDR1 and CDR2: SEHNR, FQNEAQ (reference sequence). V was clipped by 6 bases and J by 0 bases, with 11 bases between them. CDR3 region: CASSRRQMNTEAFF. The DNA for the CDR3 is TGTGCCAGCAGTCGTCGACAGATGAACACTGAAGCTTTCTTT. Filled out from reference TRBV7-9 and TRBJ1-1, the complete variable domain reads DTGVSQNPRHKITKRGQNVTFRCDPISEHNRLYWYRQTLGQGPEFLTYFQNEAQLEKSRLLSDRFSAERPKGSFSTLEIQRTEQGDSAMYLCASSRRQMNTEAFFGQGTRLTVV.

This clone was observed a handful of times. The rearrangement uses TRBV30 and TRBJ1-2; D is perhaps TRBD1 (5 bases). CDR1 GTSNPN and CDR2 SVGIG come from the germline V gene (reference sequence). Deletions cut 3 bases from V and 8 bases from J, with 7 bases between. The CDR3 extends over 10 amino acids. CDR3 loop: CAWRKGGYTF. For the CDR3, the DNA is TGTGCCTGGAGAAAGGGGGGCTACACCTTC.

The chain couples TRBV18 to TRBJ2-3, with a tentative D call TRBD2 (6 bases). CDR1 and CDR2 from the germline V gene are KGHSH and LQKENI. Trimming removed 3 bases at V and 2 bases at J, with 15 bases between. The CDR3 covers 16 residues. The CDR3, as DNA: TGTGCCAGCTCACCCTCCCAGGGACTTGCCACAGATACGCAGTATTTT. This sequence encodes CASSPSQGLATDTQYF.

V usage is TRBV6-5 and J usage is TRBJ2-5, with D possibly being TRBD1 (5 bases). The CDR3 is 12 amino acids. Per the germline V gene, CDR1 is MNHEY and CDR2 is SVGAGI. Trimming removed 7 bases from V and 1 base from J, with 7 bases in between. The CDR3 DNA sequence: TGTGCCAGCACTCAGGGCCAAGAGACCCAGTACTTC. It translates to CASTQGQETQYF.

This clone was detected only once. This chain connects TRBV6-5 to TRBJ1-2, with D possibly being TRBD1 (5 bases). The germline CDR1 and CDR2 sequences are MNHEY and SVGAGI. The CDR3 sequence is 15 residues long. Deletions cut 2 bases from V and 4 bases from J, with 14 bases between. The CDR3 DNA follows: TGTGCCAGCAGTTACCTGCTGGAAAGGGGCTATGGCTACACCTTC. This codes for CASSYLLERGYGYTF.

The chain combines TRBV5-1 with TRBJ2-7; TRBD1 is a possible D gene (5 bases). The V and J ends lost 0 bases and 3 bases respectively, with 13 bases between them. Germline V lookup: CDR1 SGHRS, CDR2 YFSETQ. CDR3 length: 15 amino acids. For the CDR3, the DNA is TGCGCCAGCAGCTTGGGACAGCTTCTCTACTACGAGCAGTACTTC. Amino acids: CASSLGQLLYYEQYF.

The chain employs TRBV5-6 and TRBJ1-1; tentatively, D is TRBD1 (5 bases). CDR3 length equals 13 residues. Germline CDR1 is SGHDT and CDR2 is YYEEEE. The germline V and J ends were trimmed by 4 bases and 5 bases, with 12 bases remaining between them. DNA for the CDR3: TGTGCCAGCAGCCCAATGGGGGGGACTGAAGCTTTCTTT. Translation gives CASSPMGGTEAFF.

This sequence joins TRBV11-2 and TRBJ2-2; 13 nucleotides align to TRBD2. The V segment lost 5 bases and the J segment 5 bases; nucleotides outside the gene matches: 5. The CDR3 runs to 16 residues. The V gene's germline CDR1 is SGHAT and CDR2 FQNNGV. The CDR3 here is CASSLPGLAGTGELFF. The CDR3 region has the DNA TGTGCCAGCAGCCTTCCGGGACTAGCGGGGACCGGGGAGCTGTTTTTT.

The chain links TRBV7-2 to TRBJ1-1; 11 nucleotides line up with TRBD1. Germline CDR1 reads SGHTA; CDR2 reads FQGNSA. V dropped 5 bases and J dropped 4; count of bases not matched to a gene: 6. The CDR3 runs 15 residues. CDR3 nucleotides: TGTGCCAGCAGCCTCTCGGGACAGGGGGTCACTGAAGCTTTCTTT. It encodes CASSLSGQGVTEAFF.

As DNA, the CDR3 is TGTGCCAGCAGAGCGGGGGGGCCCACAGATACGCAGTATTTT. Protein: CASRAGGPTDTQYF. This chain connects TRBV28 to TRBJ2-3, with 10 bases lining up with TRBD2. The V gene end was trimmed by 6 bases and the J gene end by 2 bases; junction bases not matched to a gene: 2. CDR1 MDHEN and CDR2 SYDVKM come from the germline V gene. The CDR3 is made up of 14 amino acids.

J is TRBJ1-2 and V is TRBV18; TRBD1 matches at 7 bases. CDR1 is KGHSH and CDR2 is LQKENI in the germline V gene. V lost 5 bases to trimming and J lost 3 bases; unmatched junction nucleotides: 3. The CDR3 sequence is 13 residues long. Here the CDR3 reads CASSGTVDYGYTF. CDR3 nucleotides: TGTGCCAGCTCAGGGACAGTAGACTATGGCTACACCTTC.